This entry features one T cell receptor (beta chain) sequence. The sample comes from a study of blood T cell repertoires in COVID-19. Study-level information: The study drew acute and convalescent COVID-19 samples from the United States, Italy and Spain. From T cells, B-cell-depleted T cells, or PBMCs came the material, which was cDNA or gDNA.

Under the authors' procedure: For nucleated cells, counts were estimated from reference gene primer amplification. Only in-frame clones appear in the TCRdb table, and some are missing; sequencing was by immunoSEQ multiplex PCR. V and J calls and clone size are given by that table; D and trimming were obtained from the DNA. The table has some 110,000 clones, about three quarters seen once; the top ten hold 6.2%. This CDR3 spans 15 amino acids. From germline, CDR1 is MDHEN and CDR2 SYDVKM. J was trimmed by 0 bases and V by 4 bases; bases with no gene match: 4. The V gene is TRBV28, the J gene TRBJ2-7; TRBD2 agrees at 9 bases. The clonotype comes from a man aged 70-80 years with acute or convalescent COVID-19. The specimen was peripheral blood. DNA for the CDR3: TGTGCCAGCAGTTCAGGAGCGGGAGGCTCCTACGAGCAGTACTTC. It specifies CASSSGAGGSYEQYF.